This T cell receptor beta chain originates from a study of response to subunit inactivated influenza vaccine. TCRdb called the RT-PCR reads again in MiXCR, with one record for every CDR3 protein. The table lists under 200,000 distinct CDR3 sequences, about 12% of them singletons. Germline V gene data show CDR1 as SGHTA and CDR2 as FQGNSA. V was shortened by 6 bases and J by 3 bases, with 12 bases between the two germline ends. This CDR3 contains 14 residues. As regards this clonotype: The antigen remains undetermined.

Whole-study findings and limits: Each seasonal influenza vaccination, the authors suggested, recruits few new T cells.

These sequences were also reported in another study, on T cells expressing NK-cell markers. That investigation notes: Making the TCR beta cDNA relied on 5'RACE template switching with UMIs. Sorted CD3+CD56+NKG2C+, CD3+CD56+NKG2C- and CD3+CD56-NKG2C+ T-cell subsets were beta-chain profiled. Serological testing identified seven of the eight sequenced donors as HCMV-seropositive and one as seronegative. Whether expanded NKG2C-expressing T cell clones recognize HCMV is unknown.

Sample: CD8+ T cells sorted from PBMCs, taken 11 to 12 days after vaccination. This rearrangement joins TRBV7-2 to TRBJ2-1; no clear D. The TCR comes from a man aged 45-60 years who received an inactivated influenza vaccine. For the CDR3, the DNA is TGTGCCAGCAGTCCCGACTGGTTCTACAATGAGCAGTTCTTC. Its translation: CASSPDWFYNEQFF. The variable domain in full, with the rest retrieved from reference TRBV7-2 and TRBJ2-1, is GAGVSQSPSNKVTEKGKDVELRCDPISGHTALYWYRQSLGQGLEFLIYFQGNSAPDKSGLPSDRFSAERTGGSVSTLTIQRTQQEDSAVYLCASSPDWFYNEQFFGPGTRLTVL.